This passage covers 31 T cell receptor beta chains from one sample sequenced in a study of CD8 T cells in Susac syndrome. The RNA, 0.5 to 1 ug, was put through reverse transcription using random hexamers. TCRdb fed the immunoSEQ multiplex PCR reads into MiXCR, producing one record per CDR3 protein. The sample lists some 150,000 distinct CDR3 sequences; about 94% were seen once. Sequencing was done on a sample of CD8+ T cells from PBMCs. These receptors all come from a human donor with multiple sclerosis.

This chain uses TRBV13 with TRBJ2-5; 12 nucleotides align to TRBD2. The CDR3 contains 16 residues. Germline-derived CDR1 and CDR2 are PRHDT and FYEKMQ (reference sequence). V was pared by 4 bases and J by 1 base, with 4 bases of the junction left unmatched. This chain's CDR3 is CASSSGLAGFQETQYF. CDR3 DNA sequence: TGTGCCAGCAGCTCCGGACTAGCGGGGTTCCAAGAGACCCAGTACTTC.

The chain recombines TRBV14 with TRBJ2-2; either TRBD1 or TRBD2 may fit D (5 bases each). The CDR3 extends over 16 amino acids. Germline-derived CDR1 and CDR2 are SGHDN and FVKESK. The V and J ends lost 1 base and 2 bases respectively, with 11 bases between them. Written as DNA, the CDR3 is TGTGCCAGCAGCCAAGTCTGGGGACCTAACACCGGGGAGCTGTTTTTT. Its protein product is CASSQVWGPNTGELFF.

This chain joins TRBV27 and TRBJ1-5; maybe TRBD1 (5 bases). CDR1 is MNHEY, CDR2 SMNVEV, per germline (reference sequence). The V gene lost 10 bases and the J gene lost 4 bases, with 14 bases spanning the gap. This CDR3 comprises 13 residues. DNA of the CDR3: TGTGCCACGTCTGGGGCCTTTAATCAGCCCCAGCATTTT. Translation: CATSGAFNQPQHF.

CDR3 in amino acids: CASGLGQERGETQYF. Here the CDR3 DNA reads TGTGCTAGTGGTTTGGGACAGGAGAGGGGGGAGACCCAGTACTTC. This chain connects TRBV12-5 to TRBJ2-5; D possibly corresponds to TRBD1 (6 bases). V dropped 1 base and J dropped 5 bases, with 14 bases sitting between them. The CDR3 is made up of 15 amino acids. Germline V gene lookup returns CDR1 LGHNT and CDR2 FRNRAP.

This chain links TRBV28 with TRBJ2-1; D is undetermined. This CDR3 is 11 amino acids long. CDR1 MDHEN and CDR2 SYDVKM come from the germline V gene. V was cut by 8 bases and J by 3 bases, with 5 bases left in between. The CDR3 here is CASHHYNEQFF. The DNA of the CDR3 is TGTGCCAGCCATCACTACAATGAGCAGTTCTTC. Combining the CDR3 with reference TRBV28 and TRBJ2-1 gives the whole variable domain DVKVTQSSRYLVKRTGEKVFLECVQDMDHENMFWYRQDPGLGLRLIYFSYDVKMKEKGDIPEGYSVSREKKERFSLILESASTNQTSMYLCASHHYNEQFFGPGTRLTVL.

In DNA form, the CDR3 reads TGCGCCAGCAGCCAAGATTCGGAGCGGGGGGTGAGGGAGACCCAGTACTTC. This codes for CASSQDSERGVRETQYF. The chain carries TRBV4-1 and TRBJ2-5, with 9 bases aligning to TRBD2. Germline V gene data show CDR1 as MGHRA and CDR2 as YSYEKL. V lost 0 bases to trimming and J lost 5 bases; unmatched junction nucleotides: 10. The CDR3 has 17 amino acids.

V gene TRBV7-6 combines with J gene TRBJ2-2, with D maybe TRBD2 (5 bases). The ends were cut back, 8 bases at V and 2 bases at J, with 12 bases in the middle. CDR1 is SGHVS, CDR2 FNYEAQ, per germline. This CDR3 has 14 amino acids. CDR3 loop: CASGRELNTGELFF. CDR3 bases: TGTGCCAGCGGCCGGGAATTAAACACCGGGGAGCTGTTTTTT.

The V gene is TRBV5-1, the J gene TRBJ2-3; D is unresolved. The germline V gene encodes CDR1 SGHRS and CDR2 YFSETQ. V was pared by 0 bases and J by 1 base, with 6 bases between. This CDR3 comprises 14 residues. Here the CDR3 reads CASSLAVGTDTQYF. The CDR3 bases are TGCGCCAGCAGCTTGGCTGTCGGCACAGATACGCAGTATTTT.

The chain uses TRBV30 and TRBJ1-1; no definite D call. The germline V and J ends were trimmed by 5 bases and 5 bases, with 12 bases remaining between them. CDR1 and CDR2 (germline): GTSNPN, SVGIG (reference sequence). The CDR3 has 12 amino acids. The CDR3 nucleotides are TGTGCCTGGGGACCTCGTGGGACTGAAGCTTTCTTT. It yields the protein CAWGPRGTEAFF.

The V gene is TRBV7-8, the J gene TRBJ1-2; no clear D. The germline V gene has CDR1 SGHVS and CDR2 FQNEAQ. There are 14 residues in the CDR3. V lost 3 bases to trimming and J lost 0 bases, with 8 bases between them. The CDR3, as DNA: TGTGCCAGCAGCTTTGAGGGCCCTAACTATGGCTACACCTTC. Translation: CASSFEGPNYGYTF.

This chain links TRBV12-3 or TRBV12-4 with TRBJ1-2; a weak D match, TRBD1 (5 bases). This CDR3 has 11 residues. Trimming took 8 bases from V and 6 from J, leaving 10 bases between them. The CDR3 bases are TGTGCCAGCTGGTTAGGGGATGGCTACACCTTC. Residues: CASWLGDGYTF.

The chain links TRBV13 to TRBJ1-2; TRBD1 matches 9 bases. The CDR3 loop spans 17 amino acids. Germline CDR1 PRHDT, CDR2 FYEKMQ (reference sequence). V trimming: 0 bases; J trimming: 4 bases; junction bases outside the gene matches: 9. This CDR3 reads CASSLGTGGSASYGYTF. CDR3 sequence (DNA): TGTGCCAGCAGCTTAGGGACAGGGGGATCGGCTAGCTATGGCTACACCTTC. Based on the CDR3 plus reference TRBV13 and TRBJ1-2, the full variable domain is AAGVIQSPRHLIKEKRETATLKCYPIPRHDTVYWYQQGPGQDPQFLISFYEKMQSDKGSIPDRFSAQQFSDYHSELNMSSLELGDSALYFCASSLGTGGSASYGYTFGSGTRLTVV.

This clonotype was observed once. This sequence joins TRBV20-1 and TRBJ2-7, with D perhaps matching TRBD2 (5 bases). CDR1 and CDR2 from the germline V gene are DFQATT and SNEGSKA (reference sequence). V was shortened by 6 bases and J by 0 bases, with 9 bases between the two germline ends. The CDR3 sequence is 12 residues long. The CDR3 reads CSARRGSYEQYF. The CDR3 bases are TGCAGTGCCCGACGGGGCTCCTACGAGCAGTACTTC.

CDR3 sequence reads: CSAWGGAMNTEAFF. As DNA, the CDR3 is TGCAGCGCCTGGGGGGGTGCTATGAACACTGAAGCTTTCTTT. The V gene is TRBV29-1, the J gene TRBJ1-1; TRBD1 might be the D (5 bases). Per germline, CDR1 SQVTM and CDR2 ANQGSEA. This CDR3 has 14 residues. The V end lost 7 bases, the J end lost 0 bases, and 15 bases lay between the germline ends.

The CDR3 reads CASGLENTDTQYF. The DNA of the CDR3 is TGTGCTAGTGGTTTAGAAAACACAGATACGCAGTATTTT. V gene TRBV12-5 combines with J gene TRBJ2-3; D unresolved. CDR1 LGHNT and CDR2 FRNRAP come from the germline V gene. V dropped 3 bases and J dropped 2 bases, with 6 bases sitting between them. The CDR3 consists of 13 residues.

This clonotype has just one count. The chain carries TRBV13 and TRBJ2-7; possibly TRBD2 for D (6 bases). The CDR3 contains 15 residues. Trimming removed 2 bases from V and 0 bases from J, with 11 bases in between. Germline CDR1 reads PRHDT; CDR2 reads FYEKMQ (reference sequence). The CDR3 bases are TGTGCCAGCAGCTTATTTGGGACTGTCTCCTACGAGCAGTACTTC. Translation gives CASSLFGTVSYEQYF.

This clonotype was seen only once. A junction end diverges from the germline sequence, so it may reflect a read error. The rearrangement uses TRBV20-1 and TRBJ2-5; weak D call: TRBD1 (6 bases). Germline CDR1 and CDR2: DFQATT and SNEGSKA (reference sequence). This CDR3 spans 14 amino acids. CDR3 bases: TGCAGTGCCAGAGGCCAGGGGATGAGCGAGACCCAGTACTTC. Translation: CSARGQGMSETQYF.

V usage is TRBV13 and J usage is TRBJ2-7; possible D gene TRBD2, 5 bases. The CDR3 contains 14 residues. V lost 2 bases to trimming and J lost 0 bases, with 8 bases between them. Looked up from germline, CDR1 is PRHDT and CDR2 is FYEKMQ (reference sequence). The CDR3 reads CASSLIGDSYEQYF. CDR3 bases: TGTGCCAGCAGCTTAATCGGGGACTCCTACGAGCAGTACTTC.

The V and J genes are TRBV9 and TRBJ2-3; unclear D gene. CDR1 is SGDLS, CDR2 YYNGEE, per germline. The ends were cut back, 7 bases at V and 6 bases at J, with 9 bases in the middle. The CDR3 has 11 residues. Here the CDR3 reads CASGPSDTQYF. For the CDR3, the DNA is TGTGCCAGCGGGCCCTCCGATACGCAGTATTTT. Based on the CDR3 plus reference TRBV9 and TRBJ2-3, the full variable domain is DSGVTQTPKHLITATGQRVTLRCSPRSGDLSVYWYQQSLDQGLQFLIQYYNGEERAKGNILERFSAQQFPDLHSELNLSSLELGDSALYFCASGPSDTQYFGPGTRLTVL.

The chain recombines TRBV12-3 or TRBV12-4 with TRBJ2-7, with 7 positions matching TRBD1. V shed 5 bases, J shed 1 base, and the junction held 8 bases outside the gene matches. This CDR3 region has 15 residues. Here the CDR3 DNA reads TGTGCCAGCAGTGATCCGGACAGGCCGTCCTACGAGCAGTACTTC. It is translated as CASSDPDRPSYEQYF.

The chain carries TRBV18 and TRBJ1-1; 8 bases fit TRBD1. V trimming: 3 bases; J trimming: 1 base; junction bases outside the gene matches: 1. The CDR3 covers 14 residues. Germline V gene sequence: CDR1 KGHSH, CDR2 LQKENI. CDR3 region: CASSPDRGNTEAFF. The CDR3 DNA follows: TGTGCCAGCTCACCCGACAGGGGGAACACTGAAGCTTTCTTT.

The rearrangement uses TRBV12-3 or TRBV12-4 and TRBJ2-5; perhaps TRBD2 as D (6 bases). This CDR3 comprises 14 residues. Trimming took 4 bases from V and 5 from J, leaving 14 bases between them. Here the CDR3 reads CASSSPGLLETQYF. The DNA for the CDR3 is TGTGCCAGCAGTTCCCCTGGACTATTGGAGACCCAGTACTTC.

V is TRBV27 and J is TRBJ2-7; D might be TRBD2 (5 bases). V shed 6 bases and J shed 5 bases, with 14 bases lying between them. This CDR3 contains 13 residues. The germline V gene has CDR1 MNHEY and CDR2 SMNVEV (reference sequence). The CDR3: CASSTAFGDEQYF. CDR3 in DNA: TGTGCCAGCAGCACCGCCTTCGGGGACGAGCAGTACTTC.

This chain links TRBV6-2 or TRBV6-3 with TRBJ2-5; D remains ambiguous. Trimming took off 0 bases at V and 1 base at J, with 3 bases between the two ends. The CDR3 contains 13 residues. The germline CDR1 and CDR2 sequences are MNHEY and SVGEGT. The CDR3 nucleotides are TGTGCCAGCAGTTACTCGTTCCAAGAGACCCAGTACTTC. Protein sequence: CASSYSFQETQYF.

The genes are TRBV4-1 and TRBJ2-4, with 8 positions matching TRBD2. V shed 0 bases and J 5 bases; nucleotides not matched to a gene: 0. Germline V gene lookup returns CDR1 MGHRA and CDR2 YSYEKL. This CDR3 comprises 14 residues. The CDR3 protein is CASSQELAENIQYF. The CDR3 nucleotides are TGCGCCAGCAGCCAAGAACTAGCGGAAAACATTCAGTACTTC.

The rearrangement joins TRBV9 to TRBJ1-5; TRBD1 is a possible D gene (6 bases). Per germline, CDR1 SGDLS and CDR2 YYNGEE. The CDR3 has 14 amino acids. V was pared by 0 bases and J by 6 bases, with 10 bases between. The CDR3 DNA follows: TGTGCCAGCAGCGTAGACGGGGGCTTTCAGCCCCAGCATTTT. This sequence encodes CASSVDGGFQPQHF. Looking up the rest from reference TRBV9 and TRBJ1-5 gives the full variable domain: DSGVTQTPKHLITATGQRVTLRCSPRSGDLSVYWYQQSLDQGLQFLIQYYNGEERAKGNILERFSAQQFPDLHSELNLSSLELGDSALYFCASSVDGGFQPQHFGDGTRLSIL.

The chain is built from TRBV4-1 and TRBJ2-7; TRBD1 matches at 7 bases. The V gene's germline CDR1 is MGHRA and CDR2 YSYEKL. The CDR3 totals 12 residues. The junction had 5 bases not matched to a gene; V was cut back by 0 bases and J by 12 bases. The CDR3, as DNA: TGCGCCAGCAGCCAAGATAAGCGACAGGGGTACTTC. Its translation: CASSQDKRQGYF.

V gene TRBV12-3 or TRBV12-4 combines with J gene TRBJ1-1, with D maybe TRBD1 (6 bases). The ends were cut back, 6 bases at V and 7 bases at J, with 18 bases in the middle. The CDR3 totals 14 residues. For the CDR3, the DNA is TGTGCCAGCAGCCCCCCCCAGGGGACCCATGAAGCTTTCTTT. Its protein product is CASSPPQGTHEAFF.

The V call is TRBV29-1, the J call TRBJ2-1, with 13 bases that match TRBD2. Germline CDR1 SQVTM, CDR2 ANQGSEA. The CDR3 loop spans 14 amino acids. V lost 6 bases and J lost 4; bases outside the gene matches: 3. This CDR3 is CSVRLAGGYNEQFF. CDR3 DNA sequence: TGCAGCGTCAGACTAGCGGGGGGTTACAATGAGCAGTTCTTC.

J is TRBJ2-3 and V is TRBV20-1; 8 nucleotides agree with TRBD1. From germline, CDR1 is DFQATT and CDR2 SNEGSKA (reference sequence). The V segment lost 0 bases and the J segment 2 bases; nucleotides outside the gene matches: 4. This CDR3 spans 15 amino acids. CDR3 sequence reads: CSARDHRGDTDTQYF. DNA of the CDR3: TGCAGTGCTAGAGACCACAGGGGGGACACAGATACGCAGTATTTT.

The chain has TRBV24-1 and TRBJ1-5, with TRBD1 matching over 9 bases. J lost 2 bases, V lost 8 bases, and 3 bases had no gene match. The V gene's germline CDR1 is KGHDR and CDR2 SFDVKD. The CDR3 spans 14 residues. CDR3 in amino acids: CATKQGAGNQPQHF. The CDR3 DNA reads TGTGCCACCAAACAGGGGGCCGGCAATCAGCCCCAGCATTTT.